One sample yielded the 9 T cell receptor beta chains listed below, sequenced in a study of response to subunit inactivated influenza vaccine. TCRdb reanalysed the RT-PCR reads using MiXCR and keeps one entry per CDR3 protein. The sample records approximately 680,000 distinct CDR3 sequences, about 15% being singletons. The material was PBMCs from blood, obtained roughly 13 days after vaccination. All receptors come from a man in his fifties who received an inactivated influenza vaccine.

This clonotype has only a few counts. This chain joins TRBV11-2 and TRBJ1-6; no reliable D call. Germline V CDR1 and CDR2: SGHAT, FQNNGV. The CDR3 totals 13 residues. V gave up 5 bases and J gave up 9 bases, with 11 bases separating them. The CDR3 DNA is TGTGCCAGCAGCGACGAATGGGTTTCACCCCTCCACTTT. Its translation is CASSDEWVSPLHF. The whole variable domain, remainder taken from reference TRBV11-2 and TRBJ1-6, is EAGVAQSPRYKIIEKRQSVAFWCNPISGHATLYWYQQILGQGPKLLIQFQNNGVVDDSQLPKDRFSAERLKGVDSTLKIQPAKLEDSAVYLCASSDEWVSPLHFGNGTRLTVT.

This clonotype was seen ten or more times. The chain couples TRBV5-1 to TRBJ2-1, with TRBD2 identical over 12 bases. The CDR3 runs 15 residues. Germline trimming cut 3 bases from V and 5 bases from J; bases unmatched to any gene: 3. The V gene's germline CDR1 is SGHRS and CDR2 YFSETQ. CDR3 bases: TGCGCCAGCAGCTGGACTAGCGGGACAGACAATGAGCAGTTCTTC. This encodes CASSWTSGTDNEQFF.

This chain uses TRBV5-5 with TRBJ2-5; TRBD2 agrees at 9 bases. Germline values: CDR1 SGHKS, CDR2 YYEKEE (reference sequence). The CDR3 covers 14 residues. The trim removed 4 bases at V and 5 bases at J, leaving 6 bases unmatched. CDR3 loop: CASSREAGGETQYF. The CDR3, as DNA: TGTGCCAGCAGCAGGGAGGCGGGGGGGGAGACCCAGTACTTC.

This clonotype appeared a few times. The genes are TRBV20-1 and TRBJ2-3; 13 bases are shared with TRBD2. V was clipped by 5 bases and J by 5 bases; unmatched bases: 4. The CDR3 length is 14 residues. CDR1 and CDR2 from the germline V gene are DFQATT and SNEGSKA (reference sequence). The CDR3 nucleotides are TGCAGTGCTGAGACTAGCGGGGGGTTAGATACGCAGTATTTT. Its protein product is CSAETSGGLDTQYF.

This clonotype was counted only a few times. The V gene is TRBV20-1, the J gene TRBJ2-1; D is perhaps TRBD2 (6 bases). There are 14 residues in the CDR3. Trimming took 2 bases from V and 1 from J, leaving 9 bases between them. The germline CDR1 and CDR2 sequences are DFQATT and SNEGSKA (reference sequence). The CDR3 protein is CSARRLESYNEQFF. As DNA, the CDR3 is TGCAGTGCTAGAAGACTAGAGTCCTACAATGAGCAGTTCTTC.

V gene TRBV7-9 combines with J gene TRBJ1-4; TRBD1 aligns across 7 bases. Germline V lookup: CDR1 SEHNR, CDR2 FQNEAQ (reference sequence). The trim removed 1 base at V and 5 bases at J, leaving 1 base unmatched. The CDR3 length is 14 residues. CDR3 region: CASSLGDRNEKLFF. The DNA for the CDR3 is TGTGCCAGCAGCTTAGGGGACAGAAATGAAAAACTGTTTTTT.

J is TRBJ1-2 and V is TRBV10-3; D remains ambiguous. V was cut by 1 base and J by 2 bases, with 11 bases left in between. The CDR3 runs 15 residues. Per germline, CDR1 ENHRY and CDR2 SYGVKD. The CDR3 spells CAISEFSARNYGYTF. The CDR3 nucleotides read TGTGCCATCAGTGAGTTTAGCGCCAGGAACTATGGCTACACCTTC.

In its sample, this clonotype was seen many times. The chain links TRBV20-1 to TRBJ2-1; TRBD1 is a possible D gene (6 bases). There are 14 residues in the CDR3. Germline CDR1 and CDR2: DFQATT and SNEGSKA (reference sequence). Trimming took off 2 bases at V and 8 bases at J, with 16 bases between the two ends. CDR3 DNA sequence: TGCAGTGCTAGACCCCCATCCACAGGGTATGAGCAGTTCTTC. Its translation: CSARPPSTGYEQFF.

In its sample, this clonotype was seen many times. The chain has TRBV20-1 and TRBJ2-2, with 7 bases identical to TRBD1. CDR1 is DFQATT, CDR2 SNEGSKA, per germline (reference sequence). The V segment lost 0 bases and the J segment 2 bases; nucleotides outside the gene matches: 6. The length of the CDR3 is 16 residues. The CDR3 sequence is CSARDITGDNTGELFF. For the CDR3, the DNA is TGCAGTGCTAGAGATATCACAGGGGACAACACCGGGGAGCTGTTTTTT.